A single sample is the source of the 21 T cell receptor beta chains below, sequenced in a study of shared clonotypes between healthy human individuals. Method: immunoSEQ multiplex PCR; TCRdb's copy keeps in-frame clones and lacks some. The repertoire includes about 2.4 million clones, just over 90% of them detected once, and about 0.13% sits in the top ten. The source material was naive CD4+ T cells sorted from blood. Described subset: CD45RA+ positively selected. The receptor source for this set is a man aged 18 to 29 in good health.

V gene TRBV19 combines with J gene TRBJ2-6; D possibly uses TRBD1 or TRBD2 (6 bases each). In germline, CDR1 is LNHDA, CDR2 SQIVND (reference sequence). Trimming left V 7 bases short and J 0 bases short, with 16 bases between. This CDR3 spans 17 amino acids. CDR3 bases: TGTGCCAGTAATAACCGGGGGCTGCACTCTGGGGCCAACGTCCTGACTTTC. Protein sequence: CASNNRGLHSGANVLTF.

Note on this clone: Other DNA sequences within the sample encode an identical CDR3. V usage is TRBV7-2 and J usage is TRBJ2-7; 9 positions agree with TRBD1. The CDR3 has 13 residues. CDR1 is SGHTA, CDR2 FQGNSA, per germline. Unmatched junction bases numbered 2, after V lost 5 bases and J lost 3 bases. The CDR3: CASSPGQGYEQYF. CDR3 sequence (DNA): TGTGCCAGCAGCCCGGGACAGGGCTACGAGCAGTACTTC.

The rearrangement uses TRBV5-1 and TRBJ1-1, with a weak D call TRBD1 (5 bases). Germline CDR1 SGHRS, CDR2 YFSETQ. V gave up 4 bases and J gave up 3 bases, with 19 bases separating them. This CDR3 region has 16 residues. DNA for the CDR3: TGCGCCAGCAGCGTGTGGGGGTTGAGTGTAGACACTGAAGCTTTCTTT. This sequence encodes CASSVWGLSVDTEAFF. Complete variable domain (other parts from reference TRBV5-1 and TRBJ1-1): KAGVTQTPRYLIKTRGQQVTLSCSPISGHRSVSWYQQTPGQGLQFLFEYFSETQRNKGNFPGRFSGRQFSNSRSEMNVSTLELGDSALYLCASSVWGLSVDTEAFFGQGTRLTVV.

The V gene is TRBV6-5, the J gene TRBJ2-2; D not resolved. The length of the CDR3 is 15 residues. CDR1 MNHEY and CDR2 SVGAGI come from the germline V gene. V was trimmed by 0 bases and J by 6 bases, leaving 11 bases between them. The DNA for the CDR3 is TGTGCCAGCAGTTACTCGCACTTCTTAGCCGGGGAGCTGTTTTTT. Translated, it gives CASSYSHFLAGELFF.

The rearrangement uses TRBV19 and TRBJ2-1; 7 bases fit TRBD1. This CDR3 contains 15 residues. The V gene end was trimmed by 5 bases and the J gene end by 6 bases; junction bases not matched to a gene: 10. Germline CDR1 reads LNHDA; CDR2 reads SQIVND (reference sequence). DNA for the CDR3: TGTGCCAGTAGTCAGAACCAGGGACAGCTCAATGAGCAGTTCTTC. This translates into CASSQNQGQLNEQFF.

In regard to this clone: Other DNA sequences in the same sample also yield this CDR3. CDR3 bases: TGTGCCAGTAGTATAGGGACTAGCAGCTACGAGCAGTACTTC. Amino acids: CASSIGTSSYEQYF. V usage is TRBV19 and J usage is TRBJ2-7; 8 nucleotides agree with TRBD2. CDR3 length: 14 residues. The V gene's germline CDR1 is LNHDA and CDR2 SQIVND (reference sequence). Unmatched junction bases numbered 2, after V lost 1 base and J lost 3 bases.

The chain recombines TRBV4-3 with TRBJ2-2; TRBD1 aligns across 8 bases. V lost 1 base to trimming and J lost 7 bases; unmatched junction nucleotides: 11. Looked up from germline, CDR1 is LGHNA and CDR2 is YSLEER. The CDR3 length is 17 residues. The CDR3, as DNA: TGCGCCAGCAGCCAAGCCTGGACAGGGATCCTAGGCGGGGAGCTGTTTTTT. This sequence encodes CASSQAWTGILGGELFF.

The rearrangement uses TRBV5-4 and TRBJ2-7, with 12 bases identical to TRBD2. The CDR3 is made up of 15 amino acids. V lost 3 bases, J lost 5 bases, and 6 bases stayed unmatched. Germline lookup yields CDR1 SGHNT and CDR2 YYREEE (reference sequence). DNA of the CDR3: TGTGCCAGCAGCTCGACTAGCGGGAGAGCGAACGAGCAGTACTTC. Its translation is CASSSTSGRANEQYF.

V is TRBV6-6 and J is TRBJ2-7, with D maybe TRBD2 (6 bases). Germline V lookup: CDR1 MNHNY, CDR2 SVGAGI (reference sequence). CDR3 length equals 16 residues. The V end lost 4 bases, the J end lost 3 bases, and 19 bases lay between the germline ends. The CDR3 spells CASSWGSKGGNYEQYF. The CDR3 nucleotides are TGTGCCAGCAGTTGGGGCTCCAAGGGCGGGAACTACGAGCAGTACTTC.

The chain recombines TRBV5-1 with TRBJ2-5; the match to TRBD1 covers 7 bases. V shed 0 bases, J shed 2 bases, and the junction held 4 bases outside the gene matches. This CDR3 is 15 amino acids long. Germline V gives CDR1 SGHRS, CDR2 YFSETQ. In nucleotides, the CDR3 is TGCGCCAGCAGCTTGGTGGGGACAGAACAAGAGACCCAGTACTTC. It codes for CASSLVGTEQETQYF.

The genes are TRBV6-5 and TRBJ2-5; 11 nucleotides agree with TRBD2. Germline V gene data show CDR1 as MNHEY and CDR2 as SVGAGI. The junction had 5 bases not matched to a gene; V was cut back by 11 bases and J by 3 bases. The CDR3 is made up of 13 amino acids. In nucleotides, the CDR3 is TGTGCCTCTTCGGGACTAGCGGAAGAGACCCAGTACTTC. The encoded protein is CASSGLAEETQYF.

This chain joins TRBV9 and TRBJ2-6; a possible D gene is TRBD2 (6 bases). V gave up 0 bases and J gave up 0 bases, with 13 bases separating them. CDR1 is SGDLS, CDR2 YYNGEE, per germline. This CDR3 spans 18 amino acids. The CDR3: CASSVAGWGVSGANVLTF. The CDR3 DNA follows: TGTGCCAGCAGCGTAGCGGGATGGGGGGTCTCTGGGGCCAACGTCCTGACTTTC.

The V call is TRBV2, the J call TRBJ2-7; D ambiguous. V lost 5 bases and J 4 bases, leaving 12 bases between the germline ends. Germline assignment: CDR1 SNHLY and CDR2 FYNNEI. This CDR3 contains 13 residues. CDR3 loop: CASSLLLPYEQYF. Here the CDR3 DNA reads TGTGCCAGCAGTTTATTACTTCCTTACGAGCAGTACTTC. The variable domain in full, with the rest retrieved from reference TRBV2 and TRBJ2-7, is EPEVTQTPSHQVTQMGQEVILRCVPISNHLYFYWYRQILGQKVEFLVSFYNNEISEKSEIFDDQFSVERPDGSNFTLKIRSTKLEDSAMYFCASSLLLPYEQYFGPGTRLTVT.

The rearrangement links TRBV30 to TRBJ2-1; maybe TRBD2 (7 bases). CDR3 length: 17 amino acids. CDR1 is GTSNPN, CDR2 SVGIG, per germline (reference sequence). Trimming took 2 bases from V and 4 from J, leaving 21 bases between them. CDR3 nucleotide sequence: TGTGCCTGGAGTCGAGGGTATCGAGGGGGGGTTTACAATGAGCAGTTCTTC. Its protein is CAWSRGYRGGVYNEQFF.

This clone was observed a few times. V is TRBV6-1 and J is TRBJ2-7, with 7 nucleotides matching TRBD1. The J segment lost 3 bases and the V segment lost 7 bases, leaving 9 bases of the junction unmatched. The CDR3 runs to 14 residues. From germline, CDR1 is MNHNS and CDR2 SASEGT. The CDR3: CASNVPGQNYEQYF. The CDR3 DNA reads as TGTGCCAGCAATGTCCCGGGACAGAACTACGAGCAGTACTTC.

This sequence joins TRBV7-9 and TRBJ2-5; D gene ambiguous. Trimming took 2 bases from V and 1 from J, leaving 8 bases between them. This CDR3 is 14 amino acids long. Germline CDR1 and CDR2: SEHNR and FQNEAQ (reference sequence). DNA of the CDR3: TGTGCCAGCAGCTTACTTGTCTCCCAAGAGACCCAGTACTTC. Residues: CASSLLVSQETQYF.

The chain carries TRBV2 and TRBJ2-1; the D gene could be TRBD1 or TRBD2 (6 bases each). The CDR3 length is 15 residues. The ends were cut back, 6 bases at V and 6 bases at J, with 18 bases in the middle. Per germline, CDR1 SNHLY and CDR2 FYNNEI. The CDR3 region is CASSPRGVPSNEQFF. Here the CDR3 DNA reads TGTGCCAGCAGCCCAAGGGGGGTGCCGAGCAATGAGCAGTTCTTC.

This clone appeared a single time. This chain joins TRBV5-4 and TRBJ1-2; a possible D gene is TRBD1 (6 bases). Looked up from germline, CDR1 is SGHNT and CDR2 is YYREEE (reference sequence). Trimming shortened V by 3 bases and J by 4 bases, and 16 bases separated the two germline ends. The CDR3 is made up of 15 amino acids. The CDR3 spells CASSSRGGLFYGYTF. CDR3 sequence (DNA): TGTGCCAGCAGCTCCCGGGGGGGGCTGTTCTATGGCTACACCTTC. The entire variable domain, with the rest obtained from reference TRBV5-4 and TRBJ1-2, is as follows: ETGVTQSPTHLIKTRGQQVTLRCSSQSGHNTVSWYQQALGQGPQFIFQYYREEENGRGNFPPRFSGLQFPNYSSELNVNALELDDSALYLCASSSRGGLFYGYTFGSGTRLTVV.

The V and J genes are TRBV5-1 and TRBJ1-6, with D possibly TRBD1 on 6 matching bases. Germline V gene data show CDR1 as SGHRS and CDR2 as YFSETQ. Trimming took off 1 base at V and 10 bases at J, with 12 bases between the two ends. This CDR3 spans 14 amino acids. CDR3 in amino acids: CASSLRRGESPLHF. The CDR3 coding sequence is TGCGCCAGCAGCTTGCGGAGGGGGGAATCACCCCTCCACTTT. Full variable domain (outside the CDR3, taken from reference TRBV5-1 and TRBJ1-6): KAGVTQTPRYLIKTRGQQVTLSCSPISGHRSVSWYQQTPGQGLQFLFEYFSETQRNKGNFPGRFSGRQFSNSRSEMNVSTLELGDSALYLCASSLRRGESPLHFGNGTRLTVT.

This clone was seen just once. The chain is built from TRBV2 and TRBJ1-4, with D hard to call. V was clipped by 3 bases and J by 4 bases, with 9 bases between them. Germline CDR1 reads SNHLY; CDR2 reads FYNNEI. This CDR3 contains 14 residues. The CDR3: CASSEQNSNEKLFF. DNA of the CDR3: TGTGCCAGCAGTGAGCAAAACAGTAATGAAAAACTGTTTTTT.

V is TRBV6-4 and J is TRBJ1-6; perhaps TRBD1 as D (5 bases). The CDR3 is 14 residues long. Germline V gene lookup returns CDR1 MRHNA and CDR2 SNTAGT. With 8 bases removed from V and 10 bases from J, the gap between germline ends came to 18 bases. This chain's CDR3 is CASDTPRARSPLHF. CDR3 nucleotide sequence: TGTGCCAGCGACACGCCCAGGGCCCGGTCACCCCTCCACTTT.